This T cell receptor beta chain was identified in a study of blood T cells in healthy people across ages. The authors ran a second PCR of roughly 6 to 11 cycles using a sample-barcoded 5' primer and a J-beta primer mix. TCRdb itself ran the 5' RACE reads through MiXCR, one entry per CDR3 protein. Among some 1.4 million distinct CDR3 sequences listed, approximately 38% were seen once. The study, taken as a whole, reports: Per million T cells, the diversity of TCR beta decreased roughly linearly as age advanced.

As for this clonotype: Its antigen is undetermined.

V was cut by 3 bases and J by 4 bases, with 13 bases left in between. Germline assignment: CDR1 SGHKS and CDR2 YYEKEE (reference sequence). The CDR3 has 14 residues. The sequenced sample consisted of blood. This sequence was found in a woman between 18 and 29 years old in good health. The genes are TRBV5-5 and TRBJ1-2, with D hard to call. CDR3 loop: CASSSGSPGYGYTF. The CDR3 DNA follows: TGTGCCAGCAGCTCCGGGAGTCCTGGCTATGGCTACACCTTC.